This T cell receptor (beta chain) derives from a study of T cells in tuberculosis listed by TCRdb under 2018. The study in broad terms: The study combined CD1B tetramers and high-throughput TCR immunosequencing to characterize T cells specific for the mycobacterial lipid antigen glucose monomycolate (GMM). With ten people per group, a South African clinical cohort compared IGRA-negative adolescents, IGRA-positive adolescents with latent tuberculosis, and adults with active tuberculosis. PBMC from active tuberculosis patients were archived either before standard anti-tuberculosis treatment began or within 7 days of its start.

The paper's findings and limits, for the study overall: Clinical samples were selected based on the availability of cryopreserved specimens, with adults included as active tuberculosis cases and adolescents included as controls. The smaller NN-distances were partly driven by shorter CDR3-alpha lengths in active tuberculosis patients, and the difference for TCR-beta did not reach statistical significance. With the diverse GMM-specific repertoire as input, a classifier achieved around 90% accuracy (AUROC about 0.93), whereas GEM motif frequencies as input gave 70% accuracy. Active tuberculosis TCR-alpha repertoires showed smaller mean NN-distances to GMM-specific TCRs than IGRA-negative controls, suggesting clonal expansion of these TCRs.

Notes on this clone: Its antigen is still unknown. The input lacks base qualities; no much larger clone sits a single base away.

The patients with active tuberculosis were newly diagnosed, HIV-seronegative South African adults aged 18 years or older. Active tuberculosis was confirmed by positive sputum smear microscopy and/or positive M. tuberculosis culture. Unsorted cryopreserved PBMC were immunosequenced, covering on average approximately 90,000 T cells per clinical donor. The germline V gene (reference sequence) sets CDR1 to LNHDA and CDR2 to SQIVND. The CDR3 runs 16 amino acids, cysteine and phenylalanine included. The kept DNA is CDR3 alone, 48 bases in frame from the first base. Clipping removes 5 bases from V and 2 bases from J, with 10 as the unmatched junction base count. TCR libraries were generated with the immunoSEQ multiplex PCR assay, using TCR-beta and/or TCR-alpha/delta assays for each sample. The amplified TCR libraries were sequenced using the Illumina high-throughput platform. Per the source publication's procedure: Clustering and dimensionality reduction relied on pairwise TCRdist distances among GMM-specific receptors from T cells that were either sorted ex vivo or expanded in vitro. Each clinical repertoire was scored by mean NN-distance, the average TCRdist to the nearest 10% of tetramer-positive reference sequences. GEM TCR motif frequency was calculated as the fraction of unique TCRs that matched known GEM sequences in V/J usage and CDR3 length. Active tuberculosis was classified by linear discriminant analysis with leave-one-out cross-validation, implemented in scikit-learn. As stored in TCRdb, this immuneACCESS dataset retains in-frame rearrangements with V and J assigned. A fraction of the clones does not appear; measured against another copy, unresolved V genes explain less than half of the discrepancy, and the remainder lacks a known reason. D and trimming come from the DNA, and the V and J calls and clone size come from that table. The sample records around 10,000 clones, around 94% of which are singletons. The ten largest clonotypes hold 10% to 15% of the sample.

The specimen was PBMCs. The TCR sequence derives from an adult with tuberculosis. This chain joins TRBV19 to TRBJ1-2, with 8 central nucleotides matching TRBD1. The CDR3 region: CASSALGTGINYGYTF. The DNA sequence reads TGTGCCAGTAGTGCATTAGGGACAGGCATAAACTATGGCTACACCTTC.